A selection of T cell receptor beta chains follows, all from one sample in a study of blood T cell repertoires in COVID-19. The method was immunoSEQ multiplex PCR; TCRdb's version includes in-frame clones alone and lacks a portion of them. The data contain 380,000 or so clones, around 90% of them singletons. The sequenced sample was peripheral blood. Receptors originate from a middle-aged man with acute or convalescent COVID-19. CDR3s include the opening cysteine and the closing phenylalanine or tryptophan. A D gene is named only where the DNA matches it firmly. Clone size is shown for a subset of rows, as once, few, many or a class of expanded clone.

TRBJ1-5 | . | TRBD1 | TRBV2 | TGTGCCAGCAGTGCCGGGACAGCCAATCAGCCCCAGCATTTT | CASSAGTANQPQHF
TRBJ2-7 | . | TRBD1 | TRBV30 | TGTGCCTGCTCGACAGGGGAAGGCAACGAGCAGTACTTC | CACSTGEGNEQYF
TRBJ2-2 | . | TRBD2 | TRBV7-3 | TGTGCCAGCAGCTTAGGGACTAGTTACGCCGGGGAGCTGTTTTTT | CASSLGTSYAGELFF
TRBJ1-2 | . | . | TRBV3-1/TRBV3-2 | TGTGCCAGCAGCCTTCAAACAGGAGTTGGAGGCTACACCTTC | CASSLQTGVGGYTF
TRBJ2-2 | . | . | TRBV6-2/TRBV6-3 | TGTGCCAGCAGCAACGTGGGGGGTTTGACCGGGGAGCTGTTTTTT | CASSNVGGLTGELFF
TRBJ2-2 | . | TRBD2 | TRBV30 | TGTGCCTGGAGGGGAGGACTAGCGGGAGGTCGGGAGCTGTTTTTT | CAWRGGLAGGRELFF
TRBJ2-5 | . | TRBD2 | TRBV7-9 | TGTGCCAGCACCCCTAGCGGGGGGGCCCCAGAGACCCAGTACTTC | CASTPSGGAPETQYF
TRBJ2-3 | . | . | TRBV6-4 | TGTGCCAGCCAGCGAGACGGGGGACCCACAGATACGCAGTATTTT | CASQRDGGPTDTQYF
TRBJ2-7 | . | . | TRBV11-3 | TGTGCCAGCAGTCCCTACCGGGGGAGCTCCTACGAGCAGTACTTC | CASSPYRGSSYEQYF
TRBJ1-1 | . | . | TRBV3-1/TRBV3-2 | TGTGCCAGCAGCCAAGGGGGCAACACTGAAGCTTTCTTT | CASSQGGNTEAFF
TRBJ2-7 | . | TRBD2 | TRBV29-1 | TGCAGCGTTGGCACTAGCGGGAGGGCCATGTACGAGCAGTACTTC | CSVGTSGRAMYEQYF
TRBJ1-1 | . | TRBD1 | TRBV7-2 | TGTGCCAGCAGCTTGAACAGGGGGAACACTGAAGCTTTCTTT | CASSLNRGNTEAFF
TRBJ1-1 | . | TRBD1 | TRBV6-5 | TGTGCCAGCAGTTTCGTAACAGGGGGCACTGAAGCTTTCTTT | CASSFVTGGTEAFF
TRBJ1-4 | . | . | TRBV5-4 | TGTGCCAGCAGCTTTGGGACAAATAACGGGGAACTGTTTTTT | CASSFGTNNGELFF
TRBJ2-7 | . | . | TRBV5-4 | TGTGCCAGCAGCTTGGCCAGCTCCTACGAGCAGTACTTC | CASSLASSYEQYF
TRBJ2-7 | . | . | TRBV6-2/TRBV6-3 | TGTGCCAGCAGTTACGCGCCAACGTACGAGCAGTACTTC | CASSYAPTYEQYF
TRBJ2-5 | . | . | TRBV4-1 | TGCGCCAGCAGCCAAGGACAGCAAGAGACCCAGTACTTC | CASSQGQQETQYF
TRBJ1-5 | once | . | TRBV5-1 | TGCGCCAGCAGCTTGGGTTATCGTAGCAATCAGCCCCAGCATTTT | CASSLGYRSNQPQHF
TRBJ1-2 | . | . | TRBV4-3 | TGCGCCAGCAGCCAAGAGGGTTCACGGGATAAGTATGGCTACACCTTC | CASSQEGSRDKYGYTF
TRBJ1-2 | . | . | TRBV4-1 | TGCGCCAGCAGCCAAAACGCCAGAGGGGGTGACTATGGCTACACCTTC | CASSQNARGGDYGYTF
TRBJ1-2 | . | . | TRBV6-2/TRBV6-3 | TGTGCCAGCAGTCCCGCCCAGGACAGTAACTATGGCTACACCTTC | CASSPAQDSNYGYTF
TRBJ1-2 | once | . | TRBV12-3/TRBV12-4 | TGTGCCAGCAGTTCCGGACAGGGCTACACCTTC | CASSSGQGYTF
TRBJ2-2 | . | TRBD2 | TRBV5-8 | TGTGCCAGCAGCTTGAGGGGAGGGTCCGGGGAGCTGTTTTTT | CASSLRGGSGELFF
TRBJ2-1 | . | . | TRBV15 | TGTGCCACCACTCCGGGGAGCATGGGGTACAATGAGCAGTTCTTC | CATTPGSMGYNEQFF
TRBJ2-5 | . | TRBD2 | TRBV6-5 | TGTGCCAGCAGTTACGGGACTAGCCAAGAGACCCAGTACTTC | CASSYGTSQETQYF
TRBJ2-7 | . | . | TRBV15 | TGTGCCACCAGCAGAGACCGACTGTCGGCCGAGCAGTACTTC | CATSRDRLSAEQYF
TRBJ2-2 | . | TRBD1 | TRBV6-5 | TGTGCCAGCAACCCCGACAGGGTTCGCACCGGGGAGCTGTTTTTT | CASNPDRVRTGELFF
TRBJ1-5 | . | . | TRBV19 | TGTGCCAGTAGTATAGATCAGGGAGGGTACAATCAGCCCCAGCATTTT | CASSIDQGGYNQPQHF
TRBJ2-3 | . | TRBD2 | TRBV5-1 | TGCGCCAGCAGCGTTTCGACTAGCGGTAGCACAGATACGCAGTATTTT | CASSVSTSGSTDTQYF
TRBJ2-7 | . | TRBD1 | TRBV4-3 | TGCGCCAGCAGCCACGGGACAGGTTACTCCTACGAGCAGTACTTC | CASSHGTGYSYEQYF
TRBJ2-7 | . | . | TRBV7-6 | TGTGCCAGCAGCTTAGAATCGGGTTCCTACGAGCAGTACTTC | CASSLESGSYEQYF
TRBJ1-2 | . | TRBD1 | TRBV2 | TGTGCCAGCAGTTCTACAGGGGGCGCCTATGGCTACACCTTC | CASSSTGGAYGYTF
TRBJ2-3 | . | . | TRBV7-2 | TGTGCCAGCAGCAATGGAGGGTTTTCTAGCACAGATACGCAGTATTTT | CASSNGGFSSTDTQYF
TRBJ2-7 | once | TRBD2 | TRBV4-2 | TGTGCCAGCAGCCAAGCGGGAGGGTCATACGAGCAGTACTTC | CASSQAGGSYEQYF
TRBJ1-1 | once | . | TRBV7-2 | TGTGCCAGCAGCTTGGGAAGGGGGAACACTGAAGCTTTCTTT | CASSLGRGNTEAFF
TRBJ1-5 | . | . | TRBV19 | TGTGCCAGTTCCCTCTCGTCAGGACAGATTGTCATTGGGCCCCAGCATTTT | CASSLSSGQIVIGPQHF
TRBJ2-7 | . | TRBD1 | TRBV3-1/TRBV3-2 | TGTGCCAGCACCGACAGGGGGCGAGAGCAGTACTTC | CASTDRGREQYF
TRBJ2-2 | . | TRBD2 | TRBV5-8 | TGTGCCAGCAGCTTGGGACTAGCGAGAAACACCGGGGAGCTGTTTTTT | CASSLGLARNTGELFF
TRBJ1-1 | once | . | TRBV10-3 | TGTGCCATCAGTGAGTCGTTAGGAGATGAAGCTTTCTTT | CAISESLGDEAFF
TRBJ2-7 | . | . | TRBV4-2 | TGTGCCAGCAGCCAACAGGGTGGATACGAGCAGTACTTC | CASSQQGGYEQYF
TRBJ1-2 | . | . | TRBV7-9 | TGTGCCAGCAGCTTACCAGGGGTCGGCGTAGCTAACTATGGCTACACCTTC | CASSLPGVGVANYGYTF
TRBJ2-5 | . | TRBD2 | TRBV28 | TGTGCCAGCAGTTGGCGGGGGTACCAAGAGACCCAGTACTTC | CASSWRGYQETQYF
TRBJ2-1 | once | TRBD2 | TRBV6-5 | TGTGCCAGCAGTTCCACCGGGACTAGTATTGAGCAGTTCTTC | CASSSTGTSIEQFF
TRBJ2-2 | . | TRBD2 | TRBV27 | TGTGCCAGCAGTCCAGCGGGAGCGCGGGGGCGGTCCGGGGAGCTGTTTTTT | CASSPAGARGRSGELFF
TRBJ2-3 | . | TRBD2 | TRBV28 | TGTGCCAGCCCCCCCCTCGCGGGGGGGATAGATACGCAGTATTTT | CASPPLAGGIDTQYF
TRBJ2-5 | . | . | TRBV6-6 | TGTGCCAGCAGTTACACCCGCAGTCAAGAGACCCAGTACTTC | CASSYTRSQETQYF
TRBJ2-5 | . | TRBD1 | TRBV7-2 | TGTGCCAGCAGCCGCCGCGGACAGGGGCAGGAGACCCAGTACTTC | CASSRRGQGQETQYF
TRBJ2-1 | . | TRBD2 | TRBV9 | TGTGCCAGCAGCGCCCGAGGGCTAGCGGGATACAATGAGCAGTTCTTC | CASSARGLAGYNEQFF
TRBJ2-7 | . | . | TRBV5-4 | TGTGCCAGCAGCTTGGCCGCAGGCTACGAGCAGTACTTC | CASSLAAGYEQYF
TRBJ2-6 | . | . | TRBV11-2 | TGTGCCAGCAGCCCGAGATTAATGCCTGGGGCCAACGTCCTGACTTTC | CASSPRLMPGANVLTF
TRBJ2-3 | . | TRBD2 | TRBV5-6 | TGTGCCAGCAGCCCAATGACTAGCGGAAGCACAGATACGCAGTATTTT | CASSPMTSGSTDTQYF
TRBJ2-7 | once | TRBD2 | TRBV11-1 | TGTGCCAGCAGCCTCGGGGGGGCTGACGCCTACGAGCAGTACTTC | CASSLGGADAYEQYF
TRBJ1-1 | . | . | TRBV2 | TGTGCCAGCAGGGTACATCAGAACACTGAAGCTTTCTTT | CASRVHQNTEAFF
TRBJ1-5 | . | . | TRBV2 | TGTGCCAGCAGTGAAATCAGGGTTAATCAGCCCCAGCATTTT | CASSEIRVNQPQHF
TRBJ1-1 | . | TRBD1 | TRBV7-3 | TGTGCCAGCAGCTCACAGGGGTTGAACACTGAAGCTTTCTTT | CASSSQGLNTEAFF
TRBJ2-7 | . | TRBD1 | TRBV7-9 | TGTGCCAGCAGACCGACAGGGAGCTCCTACGAGCAGTACTTC | CASRPTGSSYEQYF
TRBJ2-7 | . | . | TRBV2 | TGTGCCAGCAGCGGTCCTGAGGAGGGTAGGGTTCTCTCCTACGAGCAGTACTTC | CASSGPEEGRVLSYEQYF
TRBJ1-2 | . | TRBD1 | TRBV12-3/TRBV12-4 | TGTGCCAGCAGTTCTCTAGGGGGCGGCTACACCTTC | CASSSLGGGYTF
TRBJ1-4 | . | . | TRBV6-1 | TGTGCCAGCAGTCCCACAGGACAGTGGGATGAAAAACTGTTTTTT | CASSPTGQWDEKLFF
TRBJ2-3 | . | TRBD2 | TRBV14 | TGTGCCAGCAGCATACTAGCGGGAGGGCGCACAGATACGCAGTATTTT | CASSILAGGRTDTQYF